This TCR beta chain originates from a study of blood T cell repertoires in COVID-19. As for the study in general: Samples representing acute and convalescent COVID-19 were sourced from the United States, Italy and Spain. Nucleic acid was either cDNA or gDNA, and it came from T cells, B-cell-depleted T cells, or PBMCs.

Original data processing: By means of reference gene primer amplification, nucleated cell counts were estimated. Libraries were prepared by immunoSEQ multiplex PCR; TCRdb keeps only in-frame clonotypes and omits some of them. V and J calls and clone size are those listed in that table; D and trimming were worked out from the DNA. Of a few hundred thousand clones listed, 80% to 90% are singletons. The CDR3 spans 13 residues. V lost 8 bases, J lost 2 bases, and 11 bases lay in between. Per the germline V gene, CDR1 is MDHEN and CDR2 is SYDVKM. Those enrolled in Seattle joined during active infection and were followed longitudinally afterward.

This receptor was taken from a woman aged 25 to 39 with COVID-19, enrolled during active disease. J is TRBJ2-3 and V is TRBV28; possible D gene TRBD2, 5 bases. Sequencing was performed on peripheral blood. CDR3 amino acids: CASESGYTDTQYF. The CDR3 DNA reads TGTGCCAGCGAGAGCGGTTACACAGATACGCAGTATTTT.